Listed below are T cell receptor beta chains from one sample, sequenced in a study of shared clonotypes between healthy human individuals. The table came from immunoSEQ multiplex PCR; TCRdb's copy has only in-frame clones and leaves some out. This table has some 100,000 clones, 68% appearing once. Sequenced sample: memory CD8+ T cells sorted from blood. All receptors come from a woman in her twenties or thirties in good health. Each CDR3 is given with its conserved first and last residue. D genes are given only for firm matches. The size field is filled for only some rows; it gives once, few, many or a size class.

J gene,V gene,clone size,D gene,CDR3 DNA,CDR3 protein
TRBJ2-5,TRBV6-4,-,TRBD1,TGTGCCAGCAGTAACGGACAGGACCAAGAGACCCAGTACTTC,CASSNGQDQETQYF
TRBJ2-7,TRBV4-1,-,TRBD2,TGCGCCAGCAGCCAAGAATCTAGCGGGGGACCCTACGAGCAGTACTTC,CASSQESSGGPYEQYF
TRBJ2-7,TRBV9,-,-,TGTGCCAGCAGCCTTAGTGAGGGCTACGAGCAGTACTTC,CASSLSEGYEQYF
TRBJ2-5,TRBV9,few,-,TGTGCCAGCAGCGTAGGTGGGAGCGGGGAGACCCAGTACTTC,CASSVGGSGETQYF
TRBJ1-3,TRBV7-6,-,-,TGTGCCAGCAGCTTAGTTCGGGGGTTCTCTGGAAACACCATATATTTT,CASSLVRGFSGNTIYF
TRBJ2-1,TRBV6-1,many,TRBD2,TGTGCCAGCAGTGAACTAGCGGGAGGTAATGAGCAGTTCTTC,CASSELAGGNEQFF
TRBJ2-1,TRBV19,few,-,TGTGCCAGTAGTATGGCCCTAGGTAGTGAGCAGTTCTTC,CASSMALGSEQFF
TRBJ2-6,TRBV30,-,-,TGTGCCTGGAGCAGGGACACTGGTTACTCTGGGGCCAACGTCCTGACTTTC,CAWSRDTGYSGANVLTF
TRBJ1-1,TRBV27,-,-,TGTGCCAGCAGTTTATCGGCCGTAAATGAAGCTTTCTTT,CASSLSAVNEAFF
TRBJ2-5,TRBV29-1,many,-,TGCAGCGCCCCCACCGTCTCCCAAGAGACCCAGTACTTC,CSAPTVSQETQYF
TRBJ2-4,TRBV2,-,-,TGTGCCAGCAACCCCGTCCTAGATCGGAACATTCAGTACTTC,CASNPVLDRNIQYF
TRBJ1-1,TRBV6-4,once,-,TGTGCCAGCAGCGACTCCGACAGAAGGTCTTGGACCCCTGATAGAAACACTGAAGCTTTCTTT,CASSDSDRRSWTPDRNTEAFF